This paragraph covers one T cell receptor (beta chain) sequence. Its antigen is still unknown. This entry belongs to a study of cytomegalovirus exposure and HLA in healthy donors. General study results and limits: Most TCR sequences were uncommon, yet certain public TCRs appeared in many donors. Evidence from a later analysis indicated that most CMV-associated TCR beta chains looked HLA-restricted.

PCR employed 60 Vbeta and 13 Jbeta primers. Assay: immunoSEQ multiplex PCR; the TCRdb copy retains only in-frame clones and omits some. The table lists around 190,000 clones, more than 75% of them singletons, with 1.5% to 2% in the top ten. Healthy bone marrow donors made up the donor group. Though nominally healthy at sampling, donors likely had unrecorded immune exposures. Looked up from germline, CDR1 is SGHTA and CDR2 is FQGNSA. Trimming at V came to 5 bases and at J to 0 bases, leaving 2 bases not matched to a gene. CDR3 length: 16 amino acids. The sample comprised PBMCs. The source is a young woman in good health and CMV-seronegative. The chain combines TRBV7-2 with TRBJ2-3; 13 positions agree with TRBD2. This CDR3 is CASSATSGGSTDTQYF. CDR3 nucleotide sequence: TGTGCCAGCAGCGCGACTAGCGGGGGGAGCACAGATACGCAGTATTTT.